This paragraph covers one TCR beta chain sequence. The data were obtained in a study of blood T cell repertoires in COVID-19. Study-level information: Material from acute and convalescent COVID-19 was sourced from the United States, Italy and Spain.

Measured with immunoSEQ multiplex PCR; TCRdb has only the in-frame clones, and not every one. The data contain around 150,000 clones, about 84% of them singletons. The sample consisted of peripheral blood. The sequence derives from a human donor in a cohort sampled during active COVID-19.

The CDR3 DNA reads as TGTGCCAGCAGCTATCTCTCTGGCAATCAGCCCCAGCATTTT. It specifies CASSYLSGNQPQHF. The chain couples TRBV5-6 to TRBJ1-5; D remains unclear. With 3 bases removed from V and 2 bases from J, the gap between germline ends came to 9 bases. CDR1 and CDR2 from the germline V gene are SGHDT and YYEEEE. The CDR3 runs 14 residues.